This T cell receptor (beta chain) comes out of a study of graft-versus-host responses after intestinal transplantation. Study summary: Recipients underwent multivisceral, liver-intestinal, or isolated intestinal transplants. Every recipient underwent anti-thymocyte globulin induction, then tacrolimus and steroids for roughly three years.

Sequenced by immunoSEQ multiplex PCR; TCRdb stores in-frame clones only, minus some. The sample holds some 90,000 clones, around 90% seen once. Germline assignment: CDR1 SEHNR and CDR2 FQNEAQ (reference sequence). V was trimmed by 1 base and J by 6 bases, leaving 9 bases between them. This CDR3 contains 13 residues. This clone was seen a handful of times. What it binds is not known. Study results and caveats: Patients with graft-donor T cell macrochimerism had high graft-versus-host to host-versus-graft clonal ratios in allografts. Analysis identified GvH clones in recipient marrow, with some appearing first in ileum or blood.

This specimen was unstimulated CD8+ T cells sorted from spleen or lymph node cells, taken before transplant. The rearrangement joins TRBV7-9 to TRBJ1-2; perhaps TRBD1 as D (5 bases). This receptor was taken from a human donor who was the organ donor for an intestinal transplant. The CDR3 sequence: CASSLGATDGYTF. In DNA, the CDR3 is TGTGCCAGCAGCTTAGGTGCGACAGATGGCTACACCTTC.